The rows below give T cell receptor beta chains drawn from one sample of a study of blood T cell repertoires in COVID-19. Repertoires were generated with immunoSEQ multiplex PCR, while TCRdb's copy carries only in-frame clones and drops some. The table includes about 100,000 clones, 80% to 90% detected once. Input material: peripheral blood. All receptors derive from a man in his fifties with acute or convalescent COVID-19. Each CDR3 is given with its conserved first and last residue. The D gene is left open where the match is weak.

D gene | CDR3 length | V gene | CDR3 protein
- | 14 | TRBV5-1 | CASSLAPGEYGYTF
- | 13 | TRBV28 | CASSPKGNYGYTF
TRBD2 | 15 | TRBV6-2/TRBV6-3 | CASSYSSGRAYEQYF
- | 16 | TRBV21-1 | CASSNLTGGNGNTIYF
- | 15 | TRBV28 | CASSFWQGYTDTQYF
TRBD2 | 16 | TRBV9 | CASSNGTSGTYNEQFF
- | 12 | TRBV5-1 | CASTGNNYEQYF
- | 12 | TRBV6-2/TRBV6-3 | CASSGPALPQHF
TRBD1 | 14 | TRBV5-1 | CASNQGANTGELFF
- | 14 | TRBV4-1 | CASSQSRSTDTQYF
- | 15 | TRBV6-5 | CASRLLAQITDTQYF
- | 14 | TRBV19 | CASSIGALNEKLFF
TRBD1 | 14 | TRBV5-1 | CASSLDRGGETQYF
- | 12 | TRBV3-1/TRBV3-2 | CASRQINSPLHF
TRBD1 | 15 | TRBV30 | CAWGAGTGNNYGYTF
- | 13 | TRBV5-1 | CASSYDSTGTQYF
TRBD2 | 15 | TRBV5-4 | CASSLRLAINNEQFF
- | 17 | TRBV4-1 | CASSQESRGRSQETQYF
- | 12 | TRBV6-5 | CAIRSSAYEQYF
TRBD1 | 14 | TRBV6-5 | CASSYSGTGETQYF
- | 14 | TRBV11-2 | CASSRWTENTEAFF
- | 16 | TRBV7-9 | CASSPSGRSGANVLTF
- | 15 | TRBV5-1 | CASSLNVQLTGELFF
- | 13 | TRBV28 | CASSPPDQENQYF
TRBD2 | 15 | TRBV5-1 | CASSAGLADYNEQFF
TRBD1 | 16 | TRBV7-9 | CASSLTGGFLYNEQFF
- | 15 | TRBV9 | CASSVSSEPHNEQFF
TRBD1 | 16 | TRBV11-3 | CASSLGTGTNTGELFF
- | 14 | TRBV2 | CASNRQATNEKLFF
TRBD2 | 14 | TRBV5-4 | CASSSGGRTGELFF
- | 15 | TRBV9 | CASSVGRGWTGELFF
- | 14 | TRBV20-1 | CSASQGNNLSPLHF
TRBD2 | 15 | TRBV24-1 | CATSDFGLAAREQFF
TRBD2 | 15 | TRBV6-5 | CASYKRATGGNEQYF
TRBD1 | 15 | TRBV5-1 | CASSSGDRGTEKLFF
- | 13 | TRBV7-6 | CASSLVLNTEAFF
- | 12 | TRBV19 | CASLRQDYGYTF
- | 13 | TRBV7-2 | CASSGGGRDTQYF
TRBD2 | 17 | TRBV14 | CASSARTSGRGTGELFF
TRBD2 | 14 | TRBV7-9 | CASSSLAGADEQFF
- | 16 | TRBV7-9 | CASSLSPPEGTGELFF
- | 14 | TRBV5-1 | CASSPTIPGNTIYF
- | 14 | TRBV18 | CASSSGSLNTEAFF
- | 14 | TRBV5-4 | CASSPLGGRETQYF
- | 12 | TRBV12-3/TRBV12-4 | CASSFGQQQQYF
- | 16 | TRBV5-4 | CASSLARGRGNTEAFF
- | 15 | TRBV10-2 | CASSELASSYNEQFF
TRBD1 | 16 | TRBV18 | CASSPAGTGGLEEQFF